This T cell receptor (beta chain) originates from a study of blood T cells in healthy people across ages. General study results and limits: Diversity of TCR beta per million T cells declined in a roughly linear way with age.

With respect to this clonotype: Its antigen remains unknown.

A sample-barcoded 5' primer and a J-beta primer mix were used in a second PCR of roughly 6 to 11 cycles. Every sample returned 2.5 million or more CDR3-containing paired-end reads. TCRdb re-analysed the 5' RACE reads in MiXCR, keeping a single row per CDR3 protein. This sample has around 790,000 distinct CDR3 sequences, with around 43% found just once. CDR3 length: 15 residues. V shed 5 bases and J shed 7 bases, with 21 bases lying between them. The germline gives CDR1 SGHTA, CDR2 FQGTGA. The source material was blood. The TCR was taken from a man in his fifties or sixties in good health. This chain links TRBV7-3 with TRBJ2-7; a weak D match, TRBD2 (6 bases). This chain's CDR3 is CASSPNPAGNNEQYF. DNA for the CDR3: TGTGCCAGCAGCCCAAACCCAGCGGGTAACAATGAGCAGTACTTC.